These 8 T cell receptor beta chains came from one sample sequenced in a study of blood T cell repertoires in COVID-19 (dated by TCRdb to 2018 to 2020). Libraries were made using the immunoSEQ multiplex PCR assay. This is the immuneACCESS table as TCRdb keeps it, with only in-frame sequences that have V and J called. A part of the clones is gone; compared with another copy, unresolved V genes explain less than half, and the rest is unexplained. The table for this sample lists 300,000 or so clones; just under 90% of them were counted only once. The ten largest clonotypes hold roughly 3.6% of the sample. Sequencing was carried out using peripheral blood. These receptors came from a woman aged 35 to 49 with acute or convalescent COVID-19.

This clone was counted only a few times. CDR3 in DNA: TGTGCCAGCAGGGCAACAGGGGGAGAGACCCAGTACTTC. It yields the protein CASRATGGETQYF. This chain uses TRBV28 with TRBJ2-5; 8 bases are shared with TRBD1. The V gene's germline CDR1 is MDHEN and CDR2 SYDVKM. CDR3 length: 13 residues. Losses at the gene ends were 6 bases for V and 4 bases for J; bases not matched to a gene: 4.

This chain joins TRBV27 and TRBJ1-1; D perhaps matches TRBD1 (5 bases). Germline-derived CDR1 and CDR2 are MNHEY and SMNVEV (reference sequence). Trimming took off 4 bases at V and 9 bases at J, with 18 bases between the two ends. The CDR3 sequence is 14 residues long. The CDR3 protein is CASSSLQGALKAFF. The CDR3 nucleotides are TGTGCCAGCAGTTCCCTCCAGGGCGCACTCAAAGCTTTCTTT.

The V and J genes are TRBV6-5 and TRBJ1-1; 8 bases are a match to TRBD1. The junction had 1 base not matched to a gene; V was cut back by 2 bases and J by 5 bases. CDR1 is MNHEY and CDR2 is SVGAGI in the germline V gene. CDR3 size: 13 residues. The CDR3 nucleotides are TGTGCCAGCAGTTACCGGACAGGGACTGAAGCTTTCTTT. Its protein product is CASSYRTGTEAFF.

CDR3 region: CASSQGKGAEAFF. The CDR3 region has the DNA TGTGCCAGCTCCCAGGGGAAGGGGGCTGAAGCTTTCTTT. V usage is TRBV6-5 and J usage is TRBJ1-1, with TRBD1 as a possible D gene (6 bases). This CDR3 spans 13 amino acids. From germline, CDR1 is MNHEY and CDR2 SVGAGI. The V and J ends lost 8 bases and 6 bases respectively, with 16 bases between them.

J is TRBJ1-5 and V is TRBV11-2; perhaps TRBD1 as D (5 bases). Germline assignment: CDR1 SGHAT and CDR2 FQNNGV. V was clipped by 6 bases and J by 0 bases, with 12 bases between them. The CDR3 is made up of 15 amino acids. The CDR3 is CASRPTGGSNQPQHF. In DNA form, the CDR3 reads TGTGCCAGCAGACCGACGGGGGGTAGCAATCAGCCCCAGCATTTT.

The genes are TRBV12-5 and TRBJ1-1; 8 nucleotides match TRBD1. The germline V gene has CDR1 LGHNT and CDR2 FRNRAP. The CDR3 has 17 residues. The J segment lost 0 bases and the V segment lost 3 bases, leaving 9 bases of the junction unmatched. The CDR3 DNA sequence: TGTGCTAGTGGTTTCATGGCAGGGGGCCTCATGAACACTGAAGCTTTCTTT. This codes for CASGFMAGGLMNTEAFF.

J is TRBJ2-3 and V is TRBV6-5; possibly TRBD1 for D (5 bases). Germline CDR1 reads MNHEY; CDR2 reads SVGAGI. The CDR3 is 12 residues long. Between the trimmed V and J ends, which lost 6 bases and 1 base, there was a span of 5 bases. The CDR3 DNA follows: TGTGCCAGCAGACAGGGCACAGATACGCAGTATTTT. Translating it yields CASRQGTDTQYF.

As regards this clone: The sample has other DNA sequences that encode this CDR3 too. The chain combines TRBV27 with TRBJ2-1, with TRBD2 identical over 11 bases. J gave up 4 bases and V 6 bases, and 5 bases lay outside the gene matches. The CDR3 has 15 residues. Germline CDR1 is MNHEY and CDR2 is SMNVEV (reference sequence). The CDR3 is CASSRGTSGYNEQFF. CDR3 nucleotide sequence: TGTGCCAGCAGCCGGGGGACTAGCGGATACAATGAGCAGTTCTTC.